These T cell receptor beta chains were read from a single sample in a study of STAT5B mutations in CD4+ large granular lymphocyte leukemia. Clones were read by immunoSEQ multiplex PCR, and TCRdb kept only the in-frame ones, dropping some. The profile shows under 40,000 clones, about four fifths of them singletons. Sequenced input: CD4+ T cells from blood buffy coats. These receptors came from a human donor in good health. The CDR3 runs from the conserved cysteine through the conserved F or W. The D gene is left open where the match is weak. Not every row has a clone size; where given, it reads once, few, many or a size class.

TRBJ1-2	few	NA	TRBV27	TGTGCCAGCAGTCCCCCCTTCCCGGACAGCCATGGCTACACCTTC	CASSPPFPDSHGYTF
TRBJ2-2	once	NA	TRBV2	TGTGCCAGCCGAAGGGCTTTCGTGGGCACCGGGGAGCTGTTTTTT	CASRRAFVGTGELFF
TRBJ1-2	NA	NA	TRBV7-9	TGTGCCAGCAGCTTAGTAGGGCAGATTCTTAACTATGGCTACACCTTC	CASSLVGQILNYGYTF
TRBJ2-7	NA	NA	TRBV7-2	TGTGCCAGCAGCAGGCAGGGCGGACCCTACGAGCAGTACTTC	CASSRQGGPYEQYF
TRBJ2-7	once	NA	TRBV27	TGTGCCAGCAGTCCATCACGAAATAGCTACGAGCAGTACTTC	CASSPSRNSYEQYF
TRBJ1-1	NA	NA	TRBV10-3	TGTGCCATCAAGTCGGTTGGGGACACTGAAGCTTTCTTT	CAIKSVGDTEAFF
TRBJ2-1	NA	TRBD2	TRBV7-3	TGTGCCAGCAGCCCACGACTAGCGGGGGGACCATACTATGAGCAGTTCTTC	CASSPRLAGGPYYEQFF
TRBJ1-1	few	NA	TRBV5-1	TGCGCCAGCAGCTTGGCAGGGGCCGAGGGCACTGAAGCTTTCTTT	CASSLAGAEGTEAFF
TRBJ1-2	NA	NA	TRBV7-9	TGTGCCAGCGGCGGGGCCGGCGATGGCTACACCTTC	CASGGAGDGYTF
TRBJ2-1	NA	TRBD2	TRBV5-6	TGTGCCAGCAGCTTAGCACTAGCGAGTTACAATGAGCAGTTCTTC	CASSLALASYNEQFF
TRBJ2-1	NA	TRBD2	TRBV6-1	TGTGCCAGCAGTGGGACTAGCGGGGGCTACAATGAGCAGTTCTTC	CASSGTSGGYNEQFF
TRBJ2-1	NA	NA	TRBV5-1	TGCGCCAGCAGCCCCCGGTCGGGGAACAATGAGCAGTTCTTC	CASSPRSGNNEQFF
TRBJ1-3	NA	NA	TRBV6-5	TGTGCCAGCAGGGTAATCAGCTCTGGAAACACCATATATTTT	CASRVISSGNTIYF
TRBJ1-2	NA	NA	TRBV6-1	TGTGCCAGCAGAAACAGGAACTATGGCTACACCTTC	CASRNRNYGYTF
TRBJ2-1	NA	NA	TRBV7-2	TGTGCCAGCAGTGGGCTAGACAATGAGCAGTTCTTC	CASSGLDNEQFF
TRBJ2-2	NA	TRBD2	TRBV9	TGTGCCAGCAGCGTCTCGGCTAGCGGCACCGGGGAGCTGTTTTTT	CASSVSASGTGELFF
TRBJ2-5	NA	TRBD2	TRBV30	TGTGCCTGGATGGGCGGGAGAGGGATAGAGACCCAGTACTTC	CAWMGGRGIETQYF
TRBJ2-5	NA	NA	TRBV6-1	TGTGCCAGCAGAGAGGAGGCCCAAGAGACCCAGTACTTC	CASREEAQETQYF
TRBJ2-2	once	TRBD2	TRBV7-8	TGTGCCAGCAGCTTCGTCTTGCTAGCGGGAGATCCGAACACCGGGGAGCTGTTTTTT	CASSFVLLAGDPNTGELFF
TRBJ2-2	NA	NA	TRBV6-5	TGTGCCAGCACCGAGGGGGTCCCCGGGGAGCTGTTTTTT	CASTEGVPGELFF
TRBJ1-5	few	NA	TRBV30	TGTGCCTGGAGTGACGGGTCAAGTCAGCCCCAGCATTTT	CAWSDGSSQPQHF